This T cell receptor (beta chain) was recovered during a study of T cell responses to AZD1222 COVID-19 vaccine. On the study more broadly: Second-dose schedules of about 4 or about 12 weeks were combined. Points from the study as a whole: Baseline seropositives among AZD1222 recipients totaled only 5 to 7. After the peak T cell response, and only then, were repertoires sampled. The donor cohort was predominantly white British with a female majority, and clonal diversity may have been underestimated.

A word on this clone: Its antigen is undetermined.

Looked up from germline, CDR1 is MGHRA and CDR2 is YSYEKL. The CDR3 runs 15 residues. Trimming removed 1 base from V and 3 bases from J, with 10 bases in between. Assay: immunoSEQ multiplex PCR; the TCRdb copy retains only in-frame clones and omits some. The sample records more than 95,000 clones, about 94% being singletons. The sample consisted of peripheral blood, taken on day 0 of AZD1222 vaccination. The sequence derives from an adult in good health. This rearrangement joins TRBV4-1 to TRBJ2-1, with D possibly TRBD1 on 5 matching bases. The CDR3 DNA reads TGCGCCAGCAGCCAAGCAGGGCCCGACTACAATGAGCAGTTCTTC. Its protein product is CASSQAGPDYNEQFF.